Presented here are 17 T cell receptor beta chains from one specimen sequenced in a study of blood T cell repertoires in COVID-19. Generated by immunoSEQ multiplex PCR, the TCRdb table keeps only in-frame clones and is missing some. The profile shows about 68,000 clones, nearly 90% of them singletons. The source material was peripheral blood. Receptor source: a man aged 50 to 59 with active COVID-19.

The chain recombines TRBV18 with TRBJ1-2; TRBD1 matches 7 bases. The ends lost 5 bases at V and 2 bases at J; junction bases unmatched: 8. Germline V gene data show CDR1 as KGHSH and CDR2 as LQKENI. The CDR3 sequence is 15 residues long. The CDR3 protein is CASSSYGTENYGYTF. In DNA form, the CDR3 reads TGTGCCAGCTCATCTTACGGGACAGAAAACTATGGCTACACCTTC.

The chain is built from TRBV6-4 and TRBJ2-2; D is perhaps TRBD2 (5 bases). The CDR3 length is 14 residues. V lost 1 base and J lost 3, with 6 bases in between. Germline V gene lookup returns CDR1 MRHNA and CDR2 SNTAGT. DNA of the CDR3: TGTGCCAGCAGTGACTTTAGCGACACCGGGGAGCTGTTTTTT. Its protein is CASSDFSDTGELFF.

This clone was seen once. V is TRBV7-2 and J is TRBJ1-1, with D perhaps TRBD1 (6 bases). The germline V gene has CDR1 SGHTA and CDR2 FQGNSA. The V end was cut by 3 bases, the J end by 0 bases, with 8 bases between. This CDR3 spans 14 amino acids. In DNA, the CDR3 is TGTGCCAGCAGCTTGACAGGCTTGAACACTGAAGCTTTCTTT. It encodes CASSLTGLNTEAFF.

CDR3 sequence (DNA): TGTGCCAGCTCACCCATGACAGGGGGCGGAAACACCATATATTTT. Protein product: CASSPMTGGGNTIYF. V usage is TRBV18 and J usage is TRBJ1-3; TRBD1 aligns across 10 bases. The CDR3 loop spans 15 amino acids. V was pared by 3 bases and J by 4 bases, with 3 bases of the junction left unmatched. Germline CDR1 KGHSH, CDR2 LQKENI.

The J gene is TRBJ2-3, the V gene TRBV11-3; TRBD2 matches 15 bases. The germline V gene has CDR1 SGHNT and CDR2 YENEEA. Losses at the gene ends were 4 bases for V and 4 bases for J; bases not matched to a gene: 6. The CDR3 covers 17 residues. The CDR3 DNA sequence: TGTGCCAGCAGCTACGGGACTAGCGGGGGGTTGGCAGATACGCAGTATTTT. This encodes CASSYGTSGGLADTQYF.

The chain has TRBV5-1 and TRBJ2-2, with D possibly TRBD1 on 5 matching bases. The CDR3 contains 14 residues. The germline V gene has CDR1 SGHRS and CDR2 YFSETQ. Trimming removed 3 bases at V and 9 bases at J, with 15 bases between. The CDR3 nucleotides read TGCGCCAGCAGCTCTTTGGGCAGGGCAAGGGAGCTGTTTTTT. This sequence encodes CASSSLGRARELFF.

V gene TRBV5-6 combines with J gene TRBJ1-2; 7 positions match TRBD1. CDR1 is SGHDT and CDR2 is YYEEEE in the germline V gene. The CDR3 is made up of 13 amino acids. V lost 4 bases to trimming and J lost 8 bases; unmatched junction nucleotides: 8. CDR3 region: CASSRDRVWGYTF. In nucleotides, the CDR3 is TGTGCCAGCAGCCGAGACAGGGTCTGGGGCTACACCTTC.

The genes are TRBV29-1 and TRBJ2-1; no reliable D call. The CDR3 covers 12 residues. Germline V gene sequence: CDR1 SQVTM, CDR2 ANQGSEA. V was shortened by 2 bases and J by 7 bases, with 9 bases between the two germline ends. The CDR3 region is CSVEHRLNEQFF. In DNA form, the CDR3 reads TGCAGCGTTGAACATCGCCTAAATGAGCAGTTCTTC.

The V and J genes are TRBV19 and TRBJ2-3; 8 nucleotides line up with TRBD2. The CDR3 totals 16 residues. V was clipped by 4 bases and J by 4 bases; unmatched bases: 10. Germline values: CDR1 LNHDA, CDR2 SQIVND (reference sequence). The CDR3 loop is CASSTRTSGSPDTQYF. CDR3 DNA: TGTGCCAGTAGTACGCGAACTAGCGGAAGCCCAGATACGCAGTATTTT.

The chain combines TRBV7-2 with TRBJ1-2, with D unclear. Between the trimmed V and J ends, which lost 1 base and 7 bases, there was a span of 13 bases. CDR3 size: 14 residues. Germline V gene sequence: CDR1 SGHTA, CDR2 FQGNSA. The CDR3 nucleotides are TGTGCCAGCAGCTTAGGGACCGAGGGAGGTGGCTACACCTTC. Translation: CASSLGTEGGGYTF. Combining the CDR3 with reference TRBV7-2 and TRBJ1-2 gives the whole variable domain GAGVSQSPSNKVTEKGKDVELRCDPISGHTALYWYRQSLGQGLEFLIYFQGNSAPDKSGLPSDRFSAERTGGSVSTLTIQRTQQEDSAVYLCASSLGTEGGGYTFGSGTRLTVV.

The chain combines TRBV24-1 with TRBJ2-3, with D unresolved. This CDR3 has 12 residues. CDR1 is KGHDR, CDR2 SFDVKD, per germline. V was clipped by 1 base and J by 8 bases, with 6 bases between them. CDR3 sequence reads: CATSDFRGTQYF. The CDR3 DNA sequence: TGTGCCACCAGTGATTTTCGCGGTACGCAGTATTTT.

This clone was counted a few times. The rearrangement links TRBV2 to TRBJ2-2, with D possibly matching TRBD1 (5 bases). Germline V lookup: CDR1 SNHLY, CDR2 FYNNEI. The CDR3 covers 17 residues. The ends were cut back, 5 bases at V and 1 base at J, with 17 bases in the middle. The CDR3 spells CASSPLRHDRNTGELFF. The CDR3 coding sequence is TGTGCCAGCAGTCCTTTGCGCCACGACAGGAACACCGGGGAGCTGTTTTTT.

This rearrangement joins TRBV27 to TRBJ1-3; 8 nucleotides agree with TRBD1. The CDR3 extends over 13 amino acids. Germline V CDR1 and CDR2: MNHEY, SMNVEV (reference sequence). After removal of 3 bases from V and 10 bases from J, the junction contained 5 bases not matched to a gene. CDR3 nucleotide sequence: TGTGCCAGCAGTTTCCGGACAGGGCAGACCATATATTTT. Residues: CASSFRTGQTIYF.

The chain joins TRBV6-5 to TRBJ2-7, with 11 bases lining up with TRBD2. The CDR3 extends over 14 amino acids. V was clipped by 9 bases and J by 3 bases; unmatched bases: 7. The germline V gene encodes CDR1 MNHEY and CDR2 SVGAGI. CDR3 region: CARRLAGKNYEQYF. The CDR3, as DNA: TGTGCCAGGAGACTAGCGGGGAAAAACTACGAGCAGTACTTC.

The chain couples TRBV6-1 to TRBJ1-1, with TRBD1 matching over 7 bases. The CDR3 contains 18 residues. CDR1 and CDR2 (germline): MNHNS, SASEGT. Trimming took 2 bases from V and 0 from J; bases not matched to a gene: 12. CDR3 sequence: CASSESLQGSTLNTEAFF. CDR3 DNA sequence: TGTGCCAGCAGTGAATCGTTACAGGGGAGTACCTTGAACACTGAAGCTTTCTTT.

This chain joins TRBV2 and TRBJ1-6; TRBD1 matches at 7 bases. The V gene's germline CDR1 is SNHLY and CDR2 FYNNEI. CDR3 length: 15 amino acids. The ends lost 5 bases at V and 7 bases at J; junction bases unmatched: 8. The CDR3 DNA sequence: TGTGCCAGCAGTCCCGGGACAGCAGGCAATTCACCCCTCCACTTT. Translating it yields CASSPGTAGNSPLHF.

This chain connects TRBV12-3 or TRBV12-4 to TRBJ2-7; tentatively, D is TRBD1 (6 bases). This CDR3 has 13 amino acids. Deletions cut 5 bases from V and 3 bases from J, with 11 bases between. The CDR3 DNA follows: TGTGCCAGCAGTCTCCGGGACAACTACGAGCAGTACTTC. Its translation is CASSLRDNYEQYF.